A single sample is the source of the 22 T cell receptor beta chains below, sequenced in a study of T-cell memory formation after mild COVID-19. Each CDR3 protein is one row after TCRdb ran MiXCR on the 5' RACE reads. The sample lists about 130,000 distinct CDR3 sequences, 17% occurring once. The sequencing input was PBMCs or a T cell subset sorted from them (not recorded which). The receptors come from a man between 18 and 35 years old who had mild COVID-19 (a few samples of this study predate the infection). Cell type and time point are not known.

This clonotype was observed a few times. V and J are TRBV7-8 and TRBJ1-1; D ambiguous. The V end was cut by 5 bases, the J end by 8 bases, with 9 bases between. CDR1 is SGHVS and CDR2 is FQNEAQ in the germline V gene. CDR3 length equals 11 residues. The CDR3 DNA sequence: TGTGCCAGCAGCCCGGGCTTGGAAGCTTTCTTT. Translating gives CASSPGLEAFF.

The J gene is TRBJ2-7, the V gene TRBV29-1; weak D call: TRBD1 (6 bases). Looked up from germline, CDR1 is SQVTM and CDR2 is ANQGSEA. V dropped 4 bases and J dropped 2 bases, with 12 bases sitting between them. The CDR3 is made up of 13 amino acids. The CDR3 nucleotides read TGCAGCGTTGCCCAGGGGTTGACCTACGAGCAGTACTTC. It codes for CSVAQGLTYEQYF.

The rearrangement uses TRBV5-1 and TRBJ2-1, with a weak D call TRBD2 (6 bases). V was trimmed by 4 bases and J by 6 bases, leaving 26 bases between them. Germline lookup yields CDR1 SGHRS and CDR2 YFSETQ. The CDR3 consists of 18 residues. The CDR3 DNA follows: TGCGCCAGCAGCCGATACTCCTTGGGGCGGGGTCTCGCCAATGAGCAGTTCTTC. Residues: CASSRYSLGRGLANEQFF.

Only a few counts were recorded for this clonotype. The chain links TRBV7-9 to TRBJ1-1, with D tentatively TRBD1 (5 bases). Germline V gene sequence: CDR1 SEHNR, CDR2 FQNEAQ (reference sequence). The CDR3 has 12 amino acids. V lost 5 bases, J lost 4 bases, and 8 bases lay in between. The CDR3, as DNA: TGTGCCAGCAGCCGGGACGTCACTGAAGCTTTCTTT. Translated, it gives CASSRDVTEAFF.

This clonotype was observed at least ten times. This rearrangement joins TRBV5-5 to TRBJ2-1; a possible D gene is TRBD2 (6 bases). CDR1 and CDR2 from the germline V gene are SGHKS and YYEKEE (reference sequence). The CDR3 has 15 residues. V was shortened by 4 bases and J by 4 bases, with 15 bases between the two germline ends. Here the CDR3 DNA reads TGTGCCAGCAGCCGGGACTTATGGGAGTACAATGAGCAGTTCTTC. Translating it yields CASSRDLWEYNEQFF.

This sequence joins TRBV9 and TRBJ2-1; 8 nucleotides align to TRBD2. The germline V gene has CDR1 SGDLS and CDR2 YYNGEE. V lost 4 bases to trimming and J lost 7 bases; unmatched junction nucleotides: 13. This CDR3 is 16 amino acids long. Written as DNA, the CDR3 is TGTGCCAGCAGCATGACTAGCACGGGGGGGAATAATGAGCAGTTCTTC. This gives the protein CASSMTSTGGNNEQFF. The whole variable domain, filled in from reference TRBV9 and TRBJ2-1, reads DSGVTQTPKHLITATGQRVTLRCSPRSGDLSVYWYQQSLDQGLQFLIQYYNGEERAKGNILERFSAQQFPDLHSELNLSSLELGDSALYFCASSMTSTGGNNEQFFGPGTRLTVL.

The V call is TRBV7-9, the J call TRBJ2-7; TRBD2 is a possible D gene (6 bases). This CDR3 is built from 13 residues. The germline V and J ends were trimmed by 0 bases and 9 bases, with 12 bases remaining between them. Per germline, CDR1 SEHNR and CDR2 FQNEAQ (reference sequence). In DNA, the CDR3 is TGTGCCAGCAGCTTAGCGGGGGGTTCAGTGCAGTACTTC. Its protein product is CASSLAGGSVQYF.

This clonotype occurred many times. The rearrangement links TRBV12-3 or TRBV12-4 to TRBJ2-3; possible D gene TRBD1, 5 bases. V was clipped by 7 bases and J by 2 bases, with 13 bases between them. This CDR3 is 14 amino acids long. CDR3 sequence (DNA): TGTGCCAGCATCCAGCAGGGAAACACAGATACGCAGTATTTT. Its protein is CASIQQGNTDTQYF.

This chain connects TRBV5-1 to TRBJ1-2; tentative D call: TRBD1 (5 bases). This CDR3 contains 17 residues. Germline values: CDR1 SGHRS, CDR2 YFSETQ. Trimming took 0 bases from V and 7 from J, leaving 22 bases between them. CDR3 bases: TGCGCCAGCAGCTTGGGGGGGGGTGCCCAAAGGATCTCTGGCTACACCTTC. This encodes CASSLGGGAQRISGYTF.

In its sample, this clonotype was seen once. The chain employs TRBV7-8 and TRBJ1-6, with D perhaps TRBD1 (6 bases). Trimming left V 1 base short and J 9 bases short, with 13 bases between. This CDR3 has 15 residues. CDR1 is SGHVS and CDR2 is FQNEAQ in the germline V gene. CDR3 amino acids: CASSLDRLGASPLHF. Here the CDR3 DNA reads TGTGCCAGCAGCTTAGACCGGCTGGGGGCTTCACCCCTCCACTTT. The whole variable domain, remainder taken from reference TRBV7-8 and TRBJ1-6, is GAGVSQSPRYKVAKRGQDVALRCDPISGHVSLFWYQQALGQGPEFLTYFQNEAQLDKSGLPSDRFFAERPEGSVSTLKIQRTQQEDSAVYLCASSLDRLGASPLHFGNGTRLTVT.

The CDR3 spells CAISGAGTEAFF. CDR3 nucleotides: TGTGCCATCAGTGGGGCCGGGACTGAAGCTTTCTTT. The chain couples TRBV10-3 to TRBJ1-1; no firm D call. Germline CDR1 and CDR2: ENHRY and SYGVKD. The germline V and J ends were trimmed by 4 bases and 5 bases, with 8 bases remaining between them. The CDR3 extends over 12 amino acids.

This clonotype was observed a few times. This rearrangement joins TRBV21-1 to TRBJ2-7; the table's D call TRBD1 went unverified against the DNA. TRBV21-1 is recorded as a pseudogene. There are 14 residues in the CDR3. For the CDR3, the DNA is TGTGCCAGCACCCCAGGGGCGGAAGCTTACGAGCAGTACGTC. Translated, it gives CASTPGAEAYEQYV.

The rearrangement links TRBV20-1 to TRBJ2-3; the match to TRBD2 covers 14 bases. The V gene end was trimmed by 3 bases and the J gene end by 6 bases; junction bases not matched to a gene: 5. Germline V gives CDR1 DFQATT, CDR2 SNEGSKA (reference sequence). CDR3 length equals 15 residues. CDR3 amino acids: CSASGTSGRFDTQYF. The CDR3 coding sequence is TGCAGTGCTAGCGGGACTAGCGGGAGATTCGATACGCAGTATTTT.

The chain joins TRBV5-1 to TRBJ1-5; the D gene is possibly TRBD1 (6 bases). The germline V gene encodes CDR1 SGHRS and CDR2 YFSETQ. The CDR3 spans 14 residues. V gave up 2 bases and J gave up 5 bases, with 11 bases separating them. DNA for the CDR3: TGCGCCAGCAGCTTTGGGGGGCAGGATCAGCCCCAGCATTTT. Translating gives CASSFGGQDQPQHF.

The chain employs TRBV3-1 and TRBJ1-2; D is unresolved. The CDR3 loop spans 16 amino acids. V lost 0 bases, J lost 2 bases, and 13 bases lay in between. The germline gives CDR1 LGHDT, CDR2 YNNKEL (reference sequence). The CDR3 DNA sequence: TGTGCCAGCAGCCAAGATCGTTGGGCGGGGAACTATGGCTACACCTTC. Protein product: CASSQDRWAGNYGYTF. The full variable domain, completed using reference TRBV3-1 and TRBJ1-2, is DTAVSQTPKYLVTQMGNDKSIKCEQNLGHDTMYWYKQDSKKFLKIMFSYNNKELIINETVPNRFSPKSPDKAHLNLHINSLELGDSAVYFCASSQDRWAGNYGYTFGSGTRLTVV.

This clonotype appeared a few times. The chain carries TRBV5-1 and TRBJ2-1, with a possible D match to TRBD1 (6 bases). The germline gives CDR1 SGHRS, CDR2 YFSETQ. This CDR3 spans 13 amino acids. Deletions cut 4 bases from V and 5 bases from J, with 10 bases between. In DNA form, the CDR3 reads TGCGCCAGCAGCCGACAGGTAAACAATGAGCAGTTCTTC. Translating it yields CASSRQVNNEQFF.

This clonotype was counted many times. This chain uses TRBV20-1 with TRBJ2-1; 9 bases match TRBD1. The CDR3 runs to 12 residues. The germline gives CDR1 DFQATT, CDR2 SNEGSKA (reference sequence). With 5 bases clipped from V and 9 bases from J, the junction kept 5 bases outside the gene matches. CDR3 loop: CSASGTGTEQFF. Here the CDR3 DNA reads TGCAGTGCTTCCGGGACAGGGACTGAGCAGTTCTTC.

V is TRBV12-3 or TRBV12-4 and J is TRBJ1-4; D gene ambiguous. The V gene lost 5 bases and the J gene lost 7 bases, with 14 bases spanning the gap. CDR3 length: 14 amino acids. The chain's CDR3 is CASSRHREGEKLFF. CDR3 DNA: TGTGCCAGCAGTCGACACCGGGAGGGTGAAAAACTGTTTTTT.

The chain links TRBV4-3 to TRBJ2-2; a weak D match, TRBD2 (6 bases). This CDR3 region has 15 residues. CDR1 and CDR2 from the germline V gene are LGHNA and YSLEER. Trimming pared 4 bases from V and 4 bases from J, leaving 13 bases between. The CDR3 here is CASSPRRGSTGELFF. The CDR3, as DNA: TGCGCCAGCAGCCCTCGGAGGGGTAGCACCGGGGAGCTGTTTTTT.

This clonotype has just a few counts. The J gene is TRBJ2-3, the V gene TRBV4-3; 8 nucleotides match TRBD1. CDR3 length: 16 residues. From germline, CDR1 is LGHNA and CDR2 YSLEER. The junction had 8 bases not matched to a gene; V was cut back by 1 base and J by 5 bases. CDR3 region: CASSQGGAGGIDTQYF. CDR3 sequence (DNA): TGCGCCAGCAGCCAAGGGGGGGCAGGGGGCATAGATACGCAGTATTTT.

This clonotype occurred a few times. CDR3 loop: CASSLERFAGVNEQFF. CDR3 sequence (DNA): TGTGCCAGCAGCTTAGAACGGTTCGCGGGAGTGAATGAGCAGTTCTTC. The rearrangement joins TRBV11-2 to TRBJ2-1; 7 bases are shared with TRBD2. Trimming took 0 bases from V and 7 from J; bases not matched to a gene: 9. CDR1 SGHAT and CDR2 FQNNGV come from the germline V gene. CDR3 size: 16 residues.

This clonotype was seen a handful of times. The V gene is TRBV6-5, the J gene TRBJ2-3; D is unresolved. Trimming cost V 5 bases and J 3 bases, with 9 bases left between them. This CDR3 has 13 residues. The germline V gene has CDR1 MNHEY and CDR2 SVGAGI. The DNA for the CDR3 is TGTGCCAGCAGTGCCCCCGGGACAGATACGCAGTATTTT. It translates to CASSAPGTDTQYF.